The entry that follows covers one TCR beta chain sequence. Its antigen remains unidentified. Diagnostic decisions used clinical symptoms, serum thyroxine and TRAb, thyroid ultrasound and orbital computed tomography. The source of the sample is a study of T cells in Graves' hyperthyroidism and ophthalmopathy. Study outcomes and limitations: Most thyroid clonotypes with frequency above 0.001 were detected in blood.

CDR1 is SGHTA, CDR2 FQGTGA, per germline. V lost 3 bases and J 8 bases, leaving 16 bases between the germline ends. The CDR3 is 14 amino acids. Researchers took RNA transcripts and amplified the TCR beta CDR3 regions from them. HTBI primers were the set used in a first-round RT-PCR of the TCR CDR3. One entry per CDR3 protein results from TCRdb running MiXCR on the multiplex PCR reads. Altogether around 350,000 distinct CDR3 sequences are present, around 25% being singletons, with the ten largest covering more than 60%. The chain links TRBV7-3 to TRBJ1-2; TRBD1 is a possible D gene (5 bases). The sequenced sample consisted of blood. The clonotype was recovered from a man in his fifties or sixties with Graves' hyperthyroidism. The CDR3 sequence is CASSFQGTAGGYTF. Written as DNA, the CDR3 is TGTGCCAGCAGCTTCCAGGGAACGGCTGGGGGCTACACCTTC.